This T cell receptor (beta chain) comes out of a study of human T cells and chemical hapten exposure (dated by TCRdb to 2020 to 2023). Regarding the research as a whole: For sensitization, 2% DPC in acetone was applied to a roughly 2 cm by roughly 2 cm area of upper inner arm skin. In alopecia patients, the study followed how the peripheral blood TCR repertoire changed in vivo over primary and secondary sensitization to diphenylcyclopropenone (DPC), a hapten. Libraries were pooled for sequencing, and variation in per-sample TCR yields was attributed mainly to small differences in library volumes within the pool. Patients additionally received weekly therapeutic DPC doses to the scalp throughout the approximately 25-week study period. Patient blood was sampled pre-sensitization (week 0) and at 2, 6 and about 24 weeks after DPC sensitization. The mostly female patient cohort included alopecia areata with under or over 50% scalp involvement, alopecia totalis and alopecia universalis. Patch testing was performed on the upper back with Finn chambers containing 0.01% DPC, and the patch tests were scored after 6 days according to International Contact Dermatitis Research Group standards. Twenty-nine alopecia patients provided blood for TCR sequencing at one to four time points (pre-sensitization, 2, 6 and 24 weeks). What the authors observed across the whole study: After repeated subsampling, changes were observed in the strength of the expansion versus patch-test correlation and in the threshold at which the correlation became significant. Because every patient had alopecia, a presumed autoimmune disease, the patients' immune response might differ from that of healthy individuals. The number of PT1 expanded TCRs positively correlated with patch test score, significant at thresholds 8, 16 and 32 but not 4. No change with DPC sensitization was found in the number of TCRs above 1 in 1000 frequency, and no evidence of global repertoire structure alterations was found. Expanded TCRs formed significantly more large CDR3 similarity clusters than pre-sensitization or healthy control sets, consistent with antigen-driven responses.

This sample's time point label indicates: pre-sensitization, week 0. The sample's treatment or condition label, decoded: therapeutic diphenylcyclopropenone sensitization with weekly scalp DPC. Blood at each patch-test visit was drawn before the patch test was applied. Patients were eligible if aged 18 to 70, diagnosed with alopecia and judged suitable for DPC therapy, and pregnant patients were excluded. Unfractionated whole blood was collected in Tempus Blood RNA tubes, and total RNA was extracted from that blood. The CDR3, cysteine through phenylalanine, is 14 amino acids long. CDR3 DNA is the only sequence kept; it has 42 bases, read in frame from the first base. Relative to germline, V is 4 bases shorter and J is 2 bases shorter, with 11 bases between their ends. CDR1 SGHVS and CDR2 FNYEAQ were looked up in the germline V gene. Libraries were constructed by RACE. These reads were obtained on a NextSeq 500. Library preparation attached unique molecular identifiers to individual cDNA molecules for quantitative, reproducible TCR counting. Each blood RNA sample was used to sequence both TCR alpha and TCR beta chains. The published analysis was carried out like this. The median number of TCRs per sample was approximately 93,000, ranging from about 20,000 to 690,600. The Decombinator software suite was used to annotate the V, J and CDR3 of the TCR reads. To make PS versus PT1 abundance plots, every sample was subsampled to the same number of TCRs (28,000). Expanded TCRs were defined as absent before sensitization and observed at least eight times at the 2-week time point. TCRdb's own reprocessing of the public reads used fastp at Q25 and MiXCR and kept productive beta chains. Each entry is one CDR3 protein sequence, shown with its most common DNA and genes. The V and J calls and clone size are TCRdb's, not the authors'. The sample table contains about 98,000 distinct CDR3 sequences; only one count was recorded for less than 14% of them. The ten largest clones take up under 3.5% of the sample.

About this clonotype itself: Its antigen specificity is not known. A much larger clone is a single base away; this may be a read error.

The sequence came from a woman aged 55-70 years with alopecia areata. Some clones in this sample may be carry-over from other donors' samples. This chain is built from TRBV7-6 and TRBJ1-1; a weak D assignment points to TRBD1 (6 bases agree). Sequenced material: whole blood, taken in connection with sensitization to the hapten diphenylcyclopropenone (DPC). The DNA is TGTGCCAGCAGCTCGGACAGAGATAACACTGAAGCTTTCTTT. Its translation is CASSSDRDNTEAFF.